These 30 T cell receptor beta chains were all obtained from the same sample, sequenced in a study of CD8+CD57+ T cells in acquired aplastic anemia. Genomic DNA templated the TCR beta VDJ and CDR3 profiling. Via MiXCR, TCRdb re-called the reads, giving one row per CDR3 protein. Among about 81,000 distinct CDR3 sequences listed, approximately 45% were seen once. Input material: sorted CD4+, CD8+, or CD8+CD57+ T cells (not recorded which) from PBMCs. These TCRs come from a human donor in good health, serving as a control.

This clonotype was recorded many times. V and J are TRBV20-1 and TRBJ2-2; D gene ambiguous. Trimming took 1 base from V and 6 from J, leaving 3 bases between them. CDR1 DFQATT and CDR2 SNEGSKA come from the germline V gene (reference sequence). The CDR3 extends over 11 amino acids. CDR3 amino acids: CSARVAGELFF. The CDR3 DNA reads TGCAGTGCTAGAGTGGCCGGGGAGCTGTTTTTT.

The table lists this clonotype with a few counts. The chain combines TRBV7-6 with TRBJ2-7; D gene uncertain. CDR1 is SGHVS and CDR2 is FNYEAQ in the germline V gene. CDR3 length: 13 amino acids. Trimming stripped 4 bases from V and 1 base from J, with 8 bases between. Here the CDR3 reads CASSSQPSYEQYF. CDR3 bases: TGTGCCAGCAGCTCTCAGCCGTCCTACGAGCAGTACTTC.

The chain has TRBV7-9 and TRBJ1-1, with a tentative D call TRBD1 (6 bases). CDR1 is SEHNR, CDR2 FQNEAQ, per germline (reference sequence). CDR3 length: 13 residues. V was pared by 3 bases and J by 3 bases, with 8 bases between. This CDR3 reads CASSFNRDTEAFF. DNA of the CDR3: TGTGCCAGCAGCTTTAACAGGGACACTGAAGCTTTCTTT.

The gene calls are TRBV24-1 and TRBJ2-5; a possible D gene is TRBD2 (7 bases). With 6 bases removed from V and 2 bases from J, the gap between germline ends came to 21 bases. CDR1 is KGHDR, CDR2 SFDVKD, per germline. This CDR3 comprises 17 residues. The CDR3 loop reads CATSPGGWAGAQETQYF. CDR3 bases: TGTGCCACCAGTCCCGGGGGATGGGCGGGGGCACAAGAGACCCAGTACTTC.

This clonotype appeared many times. The chain employs TRBV19 and TRBJ2-7; possibly TRBD1 for D (5 bases). CDR1 and CDR2 from the germline V gene are LNHDA and SQIVND (reference sequence). Between the trimmed V and J ends, which lost 1 base and 5 bases, there was a span of 9 bases. The CDR3 consists of 13 residues. The CDR3 DNA reads TGTGCCAGTAGTATAGGGTCAGGGCACGAGCAGTACTTC. It codes for CASSIGSGHEQYF. Based on the CDR3 plus reference TRBV19 and TRBJ2-7, the full variable domain is DGGITQSPKYLFRKEGQNVTLSCEQNLNHDAMYWYRQDPGQGLRLIYYSQIVNDFQKGDIAEGYSVSREKKESFPLTVTSAQKNPTAFYLCASSIGSGHEQYFGPGTRLTVT.

In this sample, this clonotype turned up many times. The rearrangement uses TRBV6-2 or TRBV6-3 and TRBJ2-3, with D uncertain. Trimming took off 2 bases at V and 15 bases at J, with 15 bases between the two ends. CDR1 is MNHEY and CDR2 is SVGEGT in the germline V gene. This CDR3 region has 12 residues. The CDR3 reads CASSYTGSALYF. DNA for the CDR3: TGTGCCAGCAGTTACACCGGCTCCGCGCTATATTTT.

The rearrangement joins TRBV10-3 to TRBJ1-3; a weak D match, TRBD1 (5 bases). Germline V gives CDR1 ENHRY, CDR2 SYGVKD. V was cut by 10 bases and J by 2 bases, with 12 bases left in between. The CDR3 spans 13 residues. CDR3 sequence: CATARAPGNTIYF. CDR3 nucleotides: TGTGCCACCGCCAGGGCCCCTGGAAACACCATATATTTT.

The V and J genes are TRBV2 and TRBJ2-7, with 10 bases fitting TRBD2. The CDR3 runs 18 residues. Germline trimming cut 3 bases from V and 3 bases from J; bases unmatched to any gene: 14. Germline CDR1 SNHLY, CDR2 FYNNEI. CDR3 nucleotide sequence: TGTGCCAGCAGTGATGCAAGCGGGGGGGCCAATTCCTTCTACGAGCAGTACTTC. It translates to CASSDASGGANSFYEQYF.

This clonotype was seen a single time. An end of the junction differs from the germline gene, which may be a read error. The chain joins TRBV10-1 to TRBJ1-5, with D possibly being TRBD1 (5 bases). This CDR3 comprises 15 residues. The germline gives CDR1 WNHNN, CDR2 SYGVQD (reference sequence). This CDR3 is CASSQSRRDNQPQHF. CDR3 bases: TGCGCCAGCAGTCAGTCTCGCAGGGACAATCAGCCCCAGCATTTT.

The rearrangement links TRBV9 to TRBJ2-7; 8 nucleotides agree with TRBD1. V dropped 0 bases and J dropped 5; count of bases not matched to a gene: 4. This CDR3 comprises 14 residues. Germline CDR1 reads SGDLS; CDR2 reads YYNGEE. The CDR3 DNA reads as TGTGCCAGCAGCGTAGGGGACAGGTTAGACGAGCAGTACTTC. Its protein product is CASSVGDRLDEQYF.

About this clonotype itself: The junction does not match germline at one end; this may be a read error. The rearrangement links TRBV25-1 to TRBJ2-7, with 9 nucleotides matching TRBD2. Per germline, CDR1 MGHDK and CDR2 SYGVNS. CDR3 length: 13 amino acids. The CDR3 region has the DNA TGTGCCTGGCGAGCTAGCGGGGTTTACGAGCGGTACTTC. It yields the protein CAWRASGVYERYF.

This clonotype was seen at least ten times. J is TRBJ1-1 and V is TRBV7-8, with D possibly TRBD1 on 6 matching bases. The ends were cut back, 4 bases at V and 5 bases at J, with 17 bases in the middle. This CDR3 has 15 residues. CDR1 is SGHVS and CDR2 is FQNEAQ in the germline V gene. The CDR3, as DNA: TGTGCCAGCAGCTGGGGATTAGGGGGAACGACTGAAGCTTTCTTT. Encoded protein: CASSWGLGGTTEAFF.

This clonotype came up a few times. This sequence joins TRBV5-7 and TRBJ1-4; D remains ambiguous. TRBV5-7 is an open reading frame whose function is uncertain. V was pared by 1 base and J by 8 bases, with 6 bases between. This CDR3 has 12 residues. CDR3 region: CASSLKGEKLFF. CDR3 sequence (DNA): TGTGCCAGCAGCTTGAAAGGCGAAAAACTGTTTTTT.

This clonotype was recorded a few times. V usage is TRBV10-3 and J usage is TRBJ2-1; D unclear. Trimming pared 10 bases from V and 4 bases from J, leaving 14 bases between. Per germline, CDR1 ENHRY and CDR2 SYGVKD. The CDR3 extends over 13 amino acids. CDR3 bases: TGTGCCACTCAGTCCGTAAGGTACAATGAGCAGTTCTTC. Protein: CATQSVRYNEQFF.

This clonotype was detected many times. The rearrangement joins TRBV20-1 to TRBJ2-1; tentative D call: TRBD1 (6 bases). The CDR3 extends over 16 amino acids. Germline loops: CDR1 DFQATT, CDR2 SNEGSKA (reference sequence). Trimming left V 3 bases short and J 5 bases short, with 20 bases between. The chain's CDR3 is CSASVQGPSVNNEQFF. In DNA form, the CDR3 reads TGCAGTGCTAGCGTACAGGGCCCCTCGGTTAACAATGAGCAGTTCTTC.

This clonotype was seen at least ten times. CDR3 protein: CSASEAFF. DNA for the CDR3: TGCAGTGCTAGTGAAGCTTTCTTT. This chain links TRBV20-1 with TRBJ1-1; D remains ambiguous. The germline V gene encodes CDR1 DFQATT and CDR2 SNEGSKA (reference sequence). This CDR3 spans 8 amino acids. Between the trimmed V and J ends, which lost 3 bases and 7 bases, there was a span of 0 bases.

V gene TRBV15 combines with J gene TRBJ2-1, with a weak D call TRBD2 (5 bases). The CDR3 spans 12 residues. Germline-derived CDR1 and CDR2 are LNHNV and YYDKDF (reference sequence). V gave up 7 bases and J gave up 8 bases, with 12 bases separating them. CDR3 sequence: CATNEGYDEQFF. CDR3 coding DNA: TGTGCCACCAATGAGGGATACGATGAGCAGTTCTTC.

There are a few counts of this clonotype. This chain joins TRBV6-1 and TRBJ2-3; D unresolved. V lost 6 bases and J 5 bases, leaving 12 bases between the germline ends. The germline gives CDR1 MNHNS, CDR2 SASEGT. The CDR3 has 13 residues. The DNA for the CDR3 is TGTGCCAGCAGCCTCCTCCCACTAGATACGCAGTATTTT. Residues: CASSLLPLDTQYF.

The chain has TRBV19 and TRBJ1-1; D is possibly TRBD1 (5 bases). Germline assignment: CDR1 LNHDA and CDR2 SQIVND (reference sequence). The ends were cut back, 3 bases at V and 4 bases at J, with 18 bases in the middle. This CDR3 region has 16 residues. DNA of the CDR3: TGTGCCAGTAGTATGCCAATCTCCCAGGGTGGCACTGAAGCTTTCTTT. This encodes CASSMPISQGGTEAFF.

The chain recombines TRBV2 with TRBJ2-5, with D perhaps TRBD1 or TRBD2 (7 bases each). The CDR3 sequence is 15 residues long. V lost 4 bases and J 5 bases, leaving 17 bases between the germline ends. Germline CDR1 reads SNHLY; CDR2 reads FYNNEI. CDR3 loop: CASSGDREGWETQYF. The CDR3, as DNA: TGTGCCAGCAGTGGAGACAGGGAGGGTTGGGAGACCCAGTACTTC.

This clonotype has ten or more counts. V gene TRBV9 combines with J gene TRBJ2-5, with TRBD2 matching 7 bases. V lost 2 bases to trimming and J lost 2 bases; unmatched junction nucleotides: 6. CDR1 and CDR2 from the germline V gene are SGDLS and YYNGEE. The CDR3 sequence is 15 residues long. CDR3 residues: CASSVTGGRQETQYF. CDR3 DNA: TGTGCCAGCAGCGTGACGGGAGGTCGACAAGAGACCCAGTACTTC.

This clonotype was picked up many times. The V call is TRBV9, the J call TRBJ1-2; D may be TRBD1 (5 bases). This CDR3 is built from 13 residues. V shed 3 bases and J shed 4 bases, with 10 bases lying between them. Germline CDR1 is SGDLS and CDR2 is YYNGEE. The CDR3 sequence is CASSGTGAYGYTF. DNA for the CDR3: TGTGCCAGCAGCGGGACCGGGGCCTATGGCTACACCTTC.

This clonotype was counted ten times or more. This chain connects TRBV6-6 to TRBJ2-7, with 10 positions matching TRBD1. This CDR3 has 15 residues. Germline trimming cut 0 bases from V and 6 bases from J; bases unmatched to any gene: 5. The germline CDR1 and CDR2 sequences are MNHNY and SVGAGI (reference sequence). CDR3 in DNA: TGTGCCAGCAGTTACTCGGGGACAGGGGTACCCGAGCAGTACTTC. Protein sequence: CASSYSGTGVPEQYF.

This rearrangement joins TRBV7-7 to TRBJ2-7, with 8 bases identical to TRBD2. CDR1 and CDR2 from the germline V gene are SSHAT and FNYEAQ (reference sequence). The CDR3 totals 13 residues. This chain's CDR3 is CASSPGTSNEQYV. DNA of the CDR3: TGTGCTAGCAGCCCCGGGACTAGTAATGAGCAGTACGTC.

This clonotype was counted between two and nine times. The chain links TRBV5-1 to TRBJ1-1; 10 nucleotides align to TRBD1. V dropped 4 bases and J dropped 7; count of bases not matched to a gene: 7. Germline CDR1 SGHRS, CDR2 YFSETQ. The CDR3 has 14 amino acids. CDR3: CASSIRQGADEAFF. The CDR3 DNA sequence: TGCGCCAGCAGCATAAGACAGGGGGCGGATGAAGCTTTCTTT.

The chain carries TRBV11-1 and TRBJ2-3; the D gene is possibly TRBD1 (5 bases). CDR3 length: 15 amino acids. V was cut by 0 bases and J by 2 bases, with 9 bases left in between. CDR1 SGHAT and CDR2 FQDESV come from the germline V gene (reference sequence). The CDR3 sequence: CASSLAGLSTDTQYF. CDR3 DNA: TGTGCCAGCAGCTTAGCGGGGCTCTCCACAGATACGCAGTATTTT.

This clonotype occurred many times. The chain is built from TRBV6-1 and TRBJ1-2; D may be TRBD1 (5 bases). CDR1 is MNHNS and CDR2 is SASEGT in the germline V gene. Trimming removed 8 bases at V and 3 bases at J, with 19 bases between. The CDR3 is made up of 15 amino acids. DNA of the CDR3: TGTGCCAGCGGGAGTTCGGGCAGGGCGTACTATGGCTACACCTTC. This translates into CASGSSGRAYYGYTF.

J is TRBJ2-1 and V is TRBV29-1; D is undetermined. Per germline, CDR1 SQVTM and CDR2 ANQGSEA. CDR3 length: 13 residues. Trimming stripped 4 bases from V and 0 bases from J, with 7 bases between. The CDR3 is CSVATSSYNEQFF. The CDR3, as DNA: TGCAGCGTTGCTACCAGCTCCTACAATGAGCAGTTCTTC.

This chain uses TRBV9 with TRBJ1-3; maybe TRBD1 (6 bases). CDR1 and CDR2 from the germline V gene are SGDLS and YYNGEE. V lost 3 bases, J lost 8 bases, and 18 bases lay in between. This CDR3 has 15 residues. The CDR3 sequence: CASSDSGGAVDTIYF. As DNA, the CDR3 is TGTGCCAGCAGCGATTCTGGGGGGGCGGTAGACACCATATATTTT.

V usage is TRBV15 and J usage is TRBJ2-2, with D possibly TRBD1 on 6 matching bases. CDR3 size: 16 residues. With 2 bases removed from V and 5 bases from J, the gap between germline ends came to 15 bases. CDR1 is LNHNV and CDR2 is YYDKDF in the germline V gene (reference sequence). The CDR3 DNA sequence: TGTGCCACCAGCAGACAAGGACAGCTTCTTACCGGGGAGCTGTTTTTT. This codes for CATSRQGQLLTGELFF. The full variable domain, in which reference TRBV15 and TRBJ2-2 provide the parts outside the CDR3, is DAMVIQNPRYQVTQFGKPVTLSCSQTLNHNVMYWYQQKSSQAPKLLFHYYDKDFNNEADTPDNFQSRRPNTSFCFLDIRSPGLGDTAMYLCATSRQGQLLTGELFFGEGSRLTVL.